This entry describes one T cell receptor beta chain. This sample was taken from a study of blood T cell repertoires in COVID-19. The wider study: PBMCs, B-cell-depleted T cells, or T cells were the source of the cDNA or gDNA that made up the material.

Methods used by the authors: Estimation of nucleated cell counts relied on the amplification of reference gene primers. Here immunoSEQ multiplex PCR was the method, and the copy in TCRdb shows in-frame clones only, minus some. The V and J calls and the clone size are those of that table, but D and trimming were determined from the DNA. The data hold hundreds of thousands of clones, with about 87% observed a single time. Patients of the Seattle cohort, enrolled during active infection, were followed longitudinally. Per germline, CDR1 MDHEN and CDR2 SYDVKM. The CDR3 contains 15 residues. V was shortened by 2 bases and J by 3 bases, with 13 bases between the two germline ends.

The clonotype comes from a man younger than 30 with COVID-19, enrolled during active disease. This chain links TRBV28 with TRBJ1-1; tentative D call: TRBD1 (5 bases). Sample: peripheral blood. The CDR3 nucleotides are TGTGCCAGCAGTTTAGGGGCCAACGGGTACACTGAAGCTTTCTTT. It specifies CASSLGANGYTEAFF.